Below, 31 T cell receptor beta chains from the same sample are listed, as sequenced in a study of cytomegalovirus exposure and HLA in healthy donors. The study ran its PCR with 60 Vbeta and 13 Jbeta primers. Profiling relied on immunoSEQ multiplex PCR, and the TCRdb table lists in-frame clones only, not all of them. This sample has about 280,000 clones, with 70% to 90% found just once. The sample consisted of PBMCs. These receptors were obtained from a woman between 18 and 29 years old in good health and CMV-seronegative.

This chain joins TRBV19 and TRBJ1-2; 9 bases agree with TRBD1. V lost 7 bases to trimming and J lost 8 bases; unmatched junction nucleotides: 14. The CDR3 runs to 15 residues. CDR1 and CDR2 from the germline V gene are LNHDA and SQIVND (reference sequence). For the CDR3, the DNA is TGTGCCAGTAACCGGGACAGGGAATCAAGTCAGGGCTACACCTTC. Encoded protein: CASNRDRESSQGYTF.

This chain connects TRBV5-6 to TRBJ1-2; no firm D call. This CDR3 is 15 amino acids long. Trimming cost V 0 bases and J 7 bases, with 16 bases left between them. In germline, CDR1 is SGHDT, CDR2 YYEEEE. CDR3 bases: TGTGCCAGCAGCTTGGAGGCTAGCTTTAGCTGTGGCTACACCTTC. Translated, it gives CASSLEASFSCGYTF.

The gene calls are TRBV13 and TRBJ1-6; 12 nucleotides agree with TRBD1. The CDR3 runs to 17 residues. V lost 5 bases to trimming and J lost 7 bases; unmatched junction nucleotides: 9. Germline V CDR1 and CDR2: PRHDT, FYEKMQ (reference sequence). The CDR3 DNA reads TGTGCCAGCAGCGCCGGGACAGGGGGCGCGGGGAATTCACCCCTCCACTTT. Encoded protein: CASSAGTGGAGNSPLHF.

This clone was detected only a few times. The gene calls are TRBV30 and TRBJ2-1, with 8 positions matching TRBD2. This CDR3 is built from 13 residues. CDR1 is GTSNPN and CDR2 is SVGIG in the germline V gene (reference sequence). V was clipped by 5 bases and J by 11 bases; unmatched bases: 11. The CDR3 region is CAWAVRLAGKQFF. The CDR3 coding sequence is TGTGCCTGGGCCGTTAGGTTAGCGGGGAAGCAGTTCTTC.

This sequence joins TRBV7-9 and TRBJ2-7; the D gene is possibly TRBD1 (5 bases). The CDR3 contains 15 residues. The germline CDR1 and CDR2 sequences are SEHNR and FQNEAQ (reference sequence). The V end lost 1 base, the J end lost 3 bases, and 13 bases lay between the germline ends. The CDR3 here is CASSLGAGRNYEQYF. The CDR3 DNA reads as TGTGCCAGCAGCTTAGGGGCAGGGCGAAACTACGAGCAGTACTTC.

The CDR3: CATSRDRWAGFRAGELFF. The CDR3 coding sequence is TGTGCCACCAGCAGAGATCGGTGGGCAGGGTTTAGAGCCGGGGAGCTGTTTTTT. The chain carries TRBV15 and TRBJ2-2; D possibly corresponds to TRBD1 (5 bases). The CDR3 has 18 amino acids. V gave up 0 bases and J gave up 6 bases, with 20 bases separating them. Germline V gene data show CDR1 as LNHNV and CDR2 as YYDKDF (reference sequence). Based on the CDR3 plus reference TRBV15 and TRBJ2-2, the full variable domain is DAMVIQNPRYQVTQFGKPVTLSCSQTLNHNVMYWYQQKSSQAPKLLFHYYDKDFNNEADTPDNFQSRRPNTSFCFLDIRSPGLGDTAMYLCATSRDRWAGFRAGELFFGEGSRLTVL.

The J gene is TRBJ2-1, the V gene TRBV7-3, with D perhaps TRBD2 (7 bases). Trimming pared 3 bases from V and 6 bases from J, leaving 12 bases between. CDR3 length: 14 amino acids. Germline V gene sequence: CDR1 SGHTA, CDR2 FQGTGA. The CDR3 sequence: CASSLGGGANEQFF. The CDR3 DNA reads TGTGCCAGCAGCTTGGGAGGGGGGGCCAATGAGCAGTTCTTC.

In the case of this clone: The sample contains more than one DNA sequence encoding this CDR3. The rearrangement uses TRBV5-6 and TRBJ2-3; no clear D. Germline V gene sequence: CDR1 SGHDT, CDR2 YYEEEE. Trimming took off 0 bases at V and 4 bases at J, with 3 bases between the two ends. The CDR3 has 12 residues. The CDR3 reads CASSLAADTQYF. CDR3 nucleotide sequence: TGTGCCAGCAGCTTGGCGGCAGATACGCAGTATTTT.

The chain joins TRBV2 to TRBJ2-2, with a possible D match to TRBD1 (5 bases). V was trimmed by 10 bases and J by 7 bases, leaving 16 bases between them. The CDR3 totals 13 residues. Germline V gene sequence: CDR1 SNHLY, CDR2 FYNNEI. The CDR3 DNA sequence: TGTGCCACTACGACAGCTACTCACGGGGAGCTGTTTTTT. Translated, it gives CATTTATHGELFF.

The chain joins TRBV19 to TRBJ1-5, with a weak D call TRBD1 (5 bases). CDR1 LNHDA and CDR2 SQIVND come from the germline V gene (reference sequence). The CDR3 totals 18 residues. Trimming shortened V by 9 bases and J by 6 bases, and 30 bases separated the two germline ends. The CDR3 region is CASQGGTNSLQVRQPQHF. The DNA of the CDR3 is TGTGCCAGCCAGGGAGGGACGAACTCCCTTCAGGTCCGTCAGCCCCAGCATTTT.

V and J are TRBV9 and TRBJ2-7; D is uncertain. V gave up 0 bases and J gave up 4 bases, with 14 bases separating them. The germline gives CDR1 SGDLS, CDR2 YYNGEE. This CDR3 spans 15 amino acids. CDR3 amino acids: CASSVAAGQIYEQYF. CDR3 DNA: TGTGCCAGCAGCGTAGCGGCAGGTCAAATATACGAGCAGTACTTC.

The V call is TRBV30, the J call TRBJ1-2; 8 nucleotides align to TRBD1. CDR1 and CDR2 (germline): GTSNPN, SVGIG (reference sequence). The CDR3 sequence is 16 residues long. V was pared by 3 bases and J by 6 bases, with 15 bases of the junction left unmatched. CDR3 amino acids: CAWRGPGQGEGNGYTF. The DNA for the CDR3 is TGTGCCTGGAGGGGACCCGGACAGGGAGAAGGCAATGGCTACACCTTC. The whole variable domain, remainder taken from reference TRBV30 and TRBJ1-2, is SQTIHQWPATLVQPVGSPLSLECTVEGTSNPNLYWYRQAAGRGLQLLFYSVGIGQISSEVPQNLSASRPQDRQFILSSKKLLLSDSGFYLCAWRGPGQGEGNGYTFGSGTRLTVV.

The V and J genes are TRBV27 and TRBJ1-1, with D possibly matching TRBD1 (6 bases). CDR3 length: 15 residues. Germline-derived CDR1 and CDR2 are MNHEY and SMNVEV (reference sequence). Trimming removed 3 bases from V and 3 bases from J, with 14 bases in between. CDR3 DNA: TGTGCCAGCAGTTTCCAACAGGGTATGGACACTGAAGCTTTCTTT. Its translation is CASSFQQGMDTEAFF.

This clone was counted a single time. This chain uses TRBV7-9 with TRBJ1-1; possibly TRBD1 for D (5 bases). The ends were cut back, 7 bases at V and 3 bases at J, with 15 bases in the middle. From germline, CDR1 is SEHNR and CDR2 FQNEAQ (reference sequence). The CDR3 runs to 14 residues. Written as DNA, the CDR3 is TGTGCCAGCACCCTGGGGGGGGTGGACACTGAAGCTTTCTTT. This sequence encodes CASTLGGVDTEAFF.

V usage is TRBV10-3 and J usage is TRBJ2-7; TRBD1 matches at 9 bases. Germline lookup yields CDR1 ENHRY and CDR2 SYGVKD. V lost 3 bases, J lost 4 bases, and 19 bases stayed unmatched. This CDR3 is built from 19 residues. The CDR3, as DNA: TGTGCCATCAGTGACCCCAACCCAGGGGACAGGGCCGGGGGGTACGAGCAGTACTTC. It translates to CAISDPNPGDRAGGYEQYF.

The table lists this clone with a count of one. This rearrangement joins TRBV7-3 to TRBJ2-1; maybe TRBD2 (6 bases). From germline, CDR1 is SGHTA and CDR2 FQGTGA. V was clipped by 3 bases and J by 4 bases, with 10 bases between them. This CDR3 spans 14 amino acids. CDR3 in amino acids: CASSFAGSYNEQFF. DNA for the CDR3: TGTGCCAGCAGCTTCGCGGGGTCTTACAATGAGCAGTTCTTC.

This chain connects TRBV7-8 to TRBJ2-5, with D possibly matching TRBD1 (5 bases). The J call may be incorrect, as the DNA end agrees better with TRBJ2-7. The CDR3 is 14 residues long. Germline CDR1 SGHVS, CDR2 FQNEAQ. CDR3 bases: TGTGCCAGCTCAGAAGCAGGGTCCTCCTACGAGCAGTACTTC. Translation: CASSEAGSSYEQYF.

CDR3 in DNA: TGTGCCAGCAGCTTAGCCAGGGGGAGTTCCTACGAGCAGTACTTC. It translates to CASSLARGSSYEQYF. The chain recombines TRBV11-2 with TRBJ2-7; 7 positions match TRBD1. The J segment lost 1 base and the V segment lost 1 base, leaving 4 bases of the junction unmatched. The CDR3 has 15 amino acids. Germline V gives CDR1 SGHAT, CDR2 FQNNGV.

This chain links TRBV5-1 with TRBJ2-7; tentatively, D is TRBD2 (5 bases). V shed 0 bases and J shed 5 bases, with 12 bases lying between them. Germline V lookup: CDR1 SGHRS, CDR2 YFSETQ. CDR3 length: 14 residues. The chain's CDR3 is CASSLVASSDEQYF. The CDR3 coding sequence is TGCGCCAGCAGCTTGGTGGCTAGCTCGGACGAGCAGTACTTC.

The V call is TRBV5-1, the J call TRBJ2-1; the D is unclear. Trimming pared 0 bases from V and 0 bases from J, leaving 10 bases between. CDR1 is SGHRS and CDR2 is YFSETQ in the germline V gene. The CDR3 consists of 16 residues. The CDR3 loop reads CASSLDVGSSYNEQFF. The CDR3 region has the DNA TGCGCCAGCAGCTTGGATGTGGGCAGCTCCTACAATGAGCAGTTCTTC.

The rearrangement uses TRBV7-6 and TRBJ2-7; a weak D match, TRBD2 (7 bases). CDR1 SGHVS and CDR2 FNYEAQ come from the germline V gene. This CDR3 is 16 amino acids long. V was shortened by 1 base and J by 6 bases, with 19 bases between the two germline ends. The CDR3 DNA reads as TGTGCCAGCAGCTTAGAAGGCGGCGGGGGCTTGCGCGAGCAGTACTTC. This codes for CASSLEGGGGLREQYF.

V usage is TRBV29-1 and J usage is TRBJ1-2; 9 nucleotides agree with TRBD1. Germline CDR1 and CDR2: SQVTM and ANQGSEA. This CDR3 is 11 amino acids long. Germline trimming cut 4 bases from V and 7 bases from J; bases unmatched to any gene: 1. In DNA, the CDR3 is TGCAGCGTTGGACAGGGGGGTGGCTACACCTTC. Translating it yields CSVGQGGGYTF.

This clone was observed a single time. The chain combines TRBV5-1 with TRBJ2-1; D may be TRBD1 (5 bases). Trimming pared 0 bases from V and 0 bases from J, leaving 10 bases between. Germline V gives CDR1 SGHRS, CDR2 YFSETQ. CDR3 length equals 16 residues. CDR3 loop: CASSLVGASSYNEQFF. The CDR3 DNA reads TGCGCCAGCAGCTTGGTAGGGGCAAGCTCCTACAATGAGCAGTTCTTC.

The J gene is TRBJ1-2, the V gene TRBV6-5; 7 bases map to TRBD1. Germline CDR1 reads MNHEY; CDR2 reads SVGAGI. The CDR3 covers 15 residues. V trimming: 6 bases; J trimming: 1 base; junction bases outside the gene matches: 8. This CDR3 is CASRTTGRSNYGYTF. The CDR3 DNA reads TGTGCCAGCAGAACGACAGGGAGAAGTAACTATGGCTACACCTTC.

The CDR3 region is CASSWRPGDSPLHF. In DNA form, the CDR3 reads TGTGCCAGCAGTTGGAGACCGGGGGATTCACCCCTCCACTTT. V is TRBV27 and J is TRBJ1-6; TRBD1 is a possible D gene (5 bases). Germline CDR1 and CDR2: MNHEY and SMNVEV (reference sequence). V lost 4 bases to trimming and J lost 8 bases, with 12 bases between them. The CDR3 has 14 amino acids.

This chain joins TRBV27 and TRBJ1-5, with 8 bases fitting TRBD1. The ends lost 0 bases at V and 2 bases at J; junction bases unmatched: 6. The CDR3 runs to 17 residues. The germline V gene encodes CDR1 MNHEY and CDR2 SMNVEV (reference sequence). The CDR3 protein is CASSLSTGGGGNQPQHF. The CDR3 DNA sequence: TGTGCCAGCAGTTTATCAACAGGGGGAGGGGGCAATCAGCCCCAGCATTTT.

This clone has a handful of counts. V gene TRBV6-4 combines with J gene TRBJ2-3, with TRBD2 matching 11 bases. CDR1 is MRHNA and CDR2 is SNTAGT in the germline V gene. This CDR3 is 15 amino acids long. The trim removed 3 bases at V and 3 bases at J, leaving 2 bases unmatched. The CDR3 protein is CASSDASGGTDTQYF. In DNA, the CDR3 is TGTGCCAGCAGTGATGCTAGCGGGGGGACAGATACGCAGTATTTT.

This chain uses TRBV5-8 with TRBJ2-2, with 7 bases matching TRBD1. The trim removed 6 bases at V and 2 bases at J, leaving 19 bases unmatched. Germline lookup yields CDR1 SGHTS and CDR2 YDEGEE. The length of the CDR3 is 19 residues. In DNA form, the CDR3 reads TGTGCCAGCAACTTTTACCGGGACAGCGGTTTATCAAACACCGGGGAGCTGTTTTTT. The encoded protein is CASNFYRDSGLSNTGELFF.

The rearrangement uses TRBV5-1 and TRBJ2-3; 7 bases match TRBD1. The J segment lost 4 bases and the V segment lost 5 bases, leaving 10 bases of the junction unmatched. Germline lookup yields CDR1 SGHRS and CDR2 YFSETQ. The CDR3 has 15 amino acids. CDR3: CASSPGTAESDTQYF. For the CDR3, the DNA is TGCGCCAGCAGTCCCGGGACAGCAGAGTCAGATACGCAGTATTTT.

Comments on this clone: At one end the junction does not follow the germline gene, possibly because of a read error. The V call is TRBV9, the J call TRBJ2-3; a possible D gene is TRBD1 (6 bases). This CDR3 is built from 14 residues. The V gene's germline CDR1 is SGDLS and CDR2 YYNGEE. The CDR3 sequence: CASSESGVTGTQYF. The CDR3 DNA reads TGTGCCAGCAGCGAATCAGGGGTCACAGGTACGCAGTATTTT.

This clone was recorded only once. V gene TRBV5-1 combines with J gene TRBJ1-5; possibly TRBD1 for D (5 bases). Germline CDR1 SGHRS, CDR2 YFSETQ. The CDR3 covers 14 residues. The V end lost 2 bases, the J end lost 2 bases, and 8 bases lay between the germline ends. The CDR3 DNA reads as TGCGCCAGCAGCTTATCGGGGGGCAATCAGCCCCAGCATTTT. It is translated as CASSLSGGNQPQHF.